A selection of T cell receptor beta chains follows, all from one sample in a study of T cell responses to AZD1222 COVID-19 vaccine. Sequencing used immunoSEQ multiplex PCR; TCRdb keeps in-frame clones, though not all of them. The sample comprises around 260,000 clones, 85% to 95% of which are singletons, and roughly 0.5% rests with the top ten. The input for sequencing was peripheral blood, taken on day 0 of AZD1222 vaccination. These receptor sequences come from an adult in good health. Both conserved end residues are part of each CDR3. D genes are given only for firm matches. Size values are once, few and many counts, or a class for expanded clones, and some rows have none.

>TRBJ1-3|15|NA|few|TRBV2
CASSGYSSVRNTIYF
TGTGCCAGCAGTGGTTACTCCTCAGTCCGGAACACCATATATTTT
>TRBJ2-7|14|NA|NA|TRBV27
CASSPRLGVGEQYF
TGTGCCAGCAGTCCCCGACTGGGGGTAGGCGAGCAGTACTTC
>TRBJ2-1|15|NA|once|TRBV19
CASSVTGTSQDEQFF
TGTGCCAGTAGTGTCACCGGGACATCACAGGATGAGCAGTTCTTC
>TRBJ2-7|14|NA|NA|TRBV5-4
CASSLKGYGYEQYF
TGTGCCAGCAGCTTGAAGGGATATGGCTACGAGCAGTACTTC
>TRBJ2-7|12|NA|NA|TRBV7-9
CASSITGSEQYF
TGTGCCAGCAGCATTACAGGGAGCGAGCAGTACTTC
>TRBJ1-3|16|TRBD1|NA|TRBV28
CASSLGQGGSGNTIYF
TGTGCCAGCAGTTTAGGGCAGGGGGGCTCTGGAAACACCATATATTTT
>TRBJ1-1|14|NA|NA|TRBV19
CASSPLAVNTEAFF
TGTGCCAGTAGTCCACTGGCGGTGAACACTGAAGCTTTCTTT
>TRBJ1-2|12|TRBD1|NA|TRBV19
CASRGGADGYTF
TGTGCCAGTAGAGGGGGCGCGGATGGCTACACCTTC
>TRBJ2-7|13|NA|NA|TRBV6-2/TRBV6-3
CASSPGTLSEQYF
TGTGCCAGCAGTCCGGGAACGCTTAGCGAGCAGTACTTC
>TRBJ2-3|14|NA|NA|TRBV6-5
CASSSDSFTDTQYF
TGTGCCAGCAGTTCGGACTCGTTCACAGATACGCAGTATTTT
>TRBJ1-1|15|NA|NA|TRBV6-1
CASSELGVGNTEAFF
TGTGCCAGCAGTGAATTAGGGGTAGGGAACACTGAAGCTTTCTTT
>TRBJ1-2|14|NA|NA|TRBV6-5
CASSYSEANYGYTF
TGTGCCAGCAGTTACTCTGAGGCTAACTATGGCTACACCTTC
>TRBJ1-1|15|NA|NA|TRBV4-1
CASSPPIRGLTEAFF
TGCGCCAGCAGCCCACCCATCCGGGGGTTGACTGAAGCTTTCTTT
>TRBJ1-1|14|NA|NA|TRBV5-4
CASSHWTLNTEAFF
TGTGCCAGCAGCCACTGGACACTGAACACTGAAGCTTTCTTT
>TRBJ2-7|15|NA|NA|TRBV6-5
CASSLFGAGALEQYF
TGTGCCAGCAGCCTCTTTGGGGCTGGAGCCCTCGAGCAGTACTTC
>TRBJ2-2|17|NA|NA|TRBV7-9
CASSFRSVGYNTGELFF
TGTGCCAGCAGCTTCAGATCTGTGGGGTACAACACCGGGGAGCTGTTTTTT
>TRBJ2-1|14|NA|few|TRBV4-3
CASSQDWLAYEQFF
TGCGCCAGCAGCCAAGATTGGCTAGCCTATGAGCAGTTCTTC
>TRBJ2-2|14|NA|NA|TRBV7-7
CASSSDRNTGELFF
TGTGCTAGCAGTTCCGACAGAAACACCGGGGAGCTGTTTTTT
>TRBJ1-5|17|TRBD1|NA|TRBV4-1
CASSQEWGQGGNQPQHF
TGCGCCAGCAGCCAAGAATGGGGACAGGGCGGCAATCAGCCCCAGCATTTT
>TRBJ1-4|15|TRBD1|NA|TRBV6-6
CASSLTGTGGEKLFF
TGTGCCAGCAGCCTTACCGGGACAGGAGGTGAAAAACTGTTTTTT
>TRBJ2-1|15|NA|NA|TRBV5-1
CASSSAGWGYNEQFF
TGCGCCAGCAGTTCCGCAGGTTGGGGTTACAATGAGCAGTTCTTC
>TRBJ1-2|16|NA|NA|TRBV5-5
CASSLEGKPTSHGYTF
TGTGCCAGCAGCTTGGAGGGCAAACCGACATCCCACGGCTACACCTTC